The 9 T cell receptor beta chains given below trace back to one sample, sequenced in a study of blood T cell repertoires in COVID-19. TCRdb keeps only in-frame clones here, not all; method: immunoSEQ multiplex PCR. The sample yields 160,000 or so clones, about 83% seen once. Input material: peripheral blood. The receptors here all came from a man between 65 and 79 years old who had recovered from COVID-19.

The chain joins TRBV19 to TRBJ2-6, with 9 bases matching TRBD1. The V and J ends lost 5 bases and 2 bases, in that order; junction bases with no gene match: 10. The CDR3 sequence is 18 residues long. Germline CDR1 LNHDA, CDR2 SQIVND (reference sequence). This CDR3 reads CASSQIQGARTGANVLTF. CDR3 bases: TGTGCCAGTAGTCAAATACAGGGGGCAAGAACTGGGGCCAACGTCCTGACTTTC. The full variable domain, its missing parts supplied by reference TRBV19 and TRBJ2-6, is DGGITQSPKYLFRKEGQNVTLSCEQNLNHDAMYWYRQDPGQGLRLIYYSQIVNDFQKGDIAEGYSVSREKKESFPLTVTSAQKNPTAFYLCASSQIQGARTGANVLTFGAGSRLTVL.

The V gene is TRBV7-2, the J gene TRBJ2-7; TRBD1 might be the D (5 bases). From germline, CDR1 is SGHTA and CDR2 FQGNSA. The V end lost 2 bases, the J end lost 2 bases, and 16 bases lay between the germline ends. This CDR3 has 16 amino acids. The CDR3: CASSLHQGTSPYEQYF. The CDR3 DNA sequence: TGTGCCAGCAGCTTACACCAGGGAACCTCCCCCTACGAGCAGTACTTC.

V gene TRBV30 combines with J gene TRBJ2-7; D uncertain. The V end was cut by 5 bases, the J end by 2 bases, with 16 bases between. The CDR3 totals 14 residues. In germline, CDR1 is GTSNPN, CDR2 SVGIG (reference sequence). DNA for the CDR3: TGTGCCTGGCGCCCCCGGGTGGAGACCTACGAGCAGTACTTC. This translates into CAWRPRVETYEQYF.

This clone was counted between two and nine times. Written as DNA, the CDR3 is TGTGCCATCAGAGGGACAGAAAGGAACACTGAAGCTTTCTTT. It is translated as CAIRGTERNTEAFF. The chain carries TRBV10-3 and TRBJ1-1; the match to TRBD1 covers 7 bases. Losses at the gene ends were 6 bases for V and 1 base for J; bases not matched to a gene: 5. Germline CDR1 reads ENHRY; CDR2 reads SYGVKD. The CDR3 is made up of 14 amino acids.

The chain employs TRBV11-2 and TRBJ2-7; no clear D gene. The CDR3 runs to 11 residues. The V end lost 5 bases, the J end lost 4 bases, and 6 bases lay between the germline ends. Germline V gene data show CDR1 as SGHAT and CDR2 as FQNNGV. CDR3: CASSPGYEQYF. CDR3 DNA sequence: TGTGCCAGCAGCCCAGGATACGAGCAGTACTTC.

The chain combines TRBV2 with TRBJ1-2, with D perhaps matching TRBD1 (6 bases). Between the trimmed V and J ends, which lost 1 base and 0 bases, there was a span of 9 bases. The CDR3 runs 15 residues. CDR1 is SNHLY and CDR2 is FYNNEI in the germline V gene. This CDR3 reads CASSEGWTANYGYTF. CDR3 nucleotides: TGTGCCAGCAGTGAAGGGTGGACAGCTAACTATGGCTACACCTTC.

DNA for the CDR3: TGTGCCAGCACCCAGGCCCCGGGAGCTTACAATGAGCAGTTCTTC. Translating it yields CASTQAPGAYNEQFF. The rearrangement uses TRBV7-2 and TRBJ2-1; D may be TRBD2 (6 bases). This CDR3 has 15 amino acids. Deletions cut 7 bases from V and 4 bases from J, with 17 bases between. Germline values: CDR1 SGHTA, CDR2 FQGNSA.

The chain uses TRBV5-6 and TRBJ1-4; tentative D call: TRBD1 (6 bases). The CDR3 extends over 15 amino acids. Trimming cost V 2 bases and J 0 bases, with 8 bases left between them. Germline V gene data show CDR1 as SGHDT and CDR2 as YYEEEE. CDR3 in DNA: TGTGCCAGCAGCTTATGGACAGCAACTAATGAAAAACTGTTTTTT. Its protein product is CASSLWTATNEKLFF.

The rearrangement joins TRBV5-6 to TRBJ1-5, with 9 bases aligning to TRBD1. J gave up 10 bases and V 4 bases, and 12 bases lay outside the gene matches. The CDR3 spans 15 residues. The germline V gene encodes CDR1 SGHDT and CDR2 YYEEEE. This CDR3 is CASSRGQGIRTPQHF. As DNA, the CDR3 is TGTGCCAGCAGCCGAGGACAGGGGATACGGACACCCCAGCATTTT.